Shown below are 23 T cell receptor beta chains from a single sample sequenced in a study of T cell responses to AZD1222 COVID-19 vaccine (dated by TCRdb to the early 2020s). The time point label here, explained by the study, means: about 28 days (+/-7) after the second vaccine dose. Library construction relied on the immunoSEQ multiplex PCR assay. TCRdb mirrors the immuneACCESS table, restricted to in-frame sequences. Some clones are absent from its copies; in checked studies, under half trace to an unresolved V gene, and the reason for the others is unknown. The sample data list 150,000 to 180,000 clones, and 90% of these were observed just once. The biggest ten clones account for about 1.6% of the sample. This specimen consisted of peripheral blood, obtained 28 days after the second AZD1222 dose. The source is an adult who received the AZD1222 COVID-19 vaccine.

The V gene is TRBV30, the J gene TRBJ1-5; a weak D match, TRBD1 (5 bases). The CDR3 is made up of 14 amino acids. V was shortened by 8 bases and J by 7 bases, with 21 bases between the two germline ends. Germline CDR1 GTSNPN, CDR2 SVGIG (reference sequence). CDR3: CAGSPRGAEQPQHF. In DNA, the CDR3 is TGTGCCGGGTCCCCTCGAGGGGCGGAGCAGCCCCAGCATTTT. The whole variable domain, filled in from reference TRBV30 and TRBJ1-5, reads SQTIHQWPATLVQPVGSPLSLECTVEGTSNPNLYWYRQAAGRGLQLLFYSVGIGQISSEVPQNLSASRPQDRQFILSSKKLLLSDSGFYLCAGSPRGAEQPQHFGDGTRLSIL.

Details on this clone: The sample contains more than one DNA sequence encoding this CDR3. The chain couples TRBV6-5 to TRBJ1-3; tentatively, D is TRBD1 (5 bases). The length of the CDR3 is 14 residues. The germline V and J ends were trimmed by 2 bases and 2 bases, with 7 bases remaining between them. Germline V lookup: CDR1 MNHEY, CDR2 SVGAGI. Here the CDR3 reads CASSYGGAGNTIYF. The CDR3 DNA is TGTGCCAGCAGTTACGGGGGAGCTGGAAACACCATATATTTT.

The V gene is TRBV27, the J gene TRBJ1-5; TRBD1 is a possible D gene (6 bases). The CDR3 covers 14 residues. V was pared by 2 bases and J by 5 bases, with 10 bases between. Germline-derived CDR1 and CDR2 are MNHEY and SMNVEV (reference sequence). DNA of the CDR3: TGTGCCAGCAGTTTAGATGGGGGCTATCAGCCCCAGCATTTT. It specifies CASSLDGGYQPQHF.

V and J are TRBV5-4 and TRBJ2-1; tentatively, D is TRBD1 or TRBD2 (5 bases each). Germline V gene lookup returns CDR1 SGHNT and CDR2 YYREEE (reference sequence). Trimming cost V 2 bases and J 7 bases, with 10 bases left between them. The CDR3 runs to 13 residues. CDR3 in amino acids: CASSLGTANEQFF. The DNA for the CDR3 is TGTGCCAGCAGCTTAGGGACGGCAAATGAGCAGTTCTTC.

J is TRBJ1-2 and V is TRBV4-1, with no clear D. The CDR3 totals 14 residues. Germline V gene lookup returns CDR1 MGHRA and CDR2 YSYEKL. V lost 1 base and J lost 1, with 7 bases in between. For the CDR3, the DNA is TGCGCCAGCAGCCAAGGAGTCAGTAACTATGGCTACACCTTC. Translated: CASSQGVSNYGYTF.

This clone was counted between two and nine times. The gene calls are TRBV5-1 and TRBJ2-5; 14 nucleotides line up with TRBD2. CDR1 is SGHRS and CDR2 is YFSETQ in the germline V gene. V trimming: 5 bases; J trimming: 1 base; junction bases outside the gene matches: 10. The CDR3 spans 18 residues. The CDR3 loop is CASSRTGTSGGFQETQYF. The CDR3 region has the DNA TGCGCCAGCAGTAGAACAGGGACTAGCGGGGGTTTCCAAGAGACCCAGTACTTC.

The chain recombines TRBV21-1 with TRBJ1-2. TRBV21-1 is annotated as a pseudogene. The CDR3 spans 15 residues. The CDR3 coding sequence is TGTGCCAGCAGCAACCGGGGTGGACTAACCTATGGCTACACCTTC. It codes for CASSNRGGLTYGYTF.

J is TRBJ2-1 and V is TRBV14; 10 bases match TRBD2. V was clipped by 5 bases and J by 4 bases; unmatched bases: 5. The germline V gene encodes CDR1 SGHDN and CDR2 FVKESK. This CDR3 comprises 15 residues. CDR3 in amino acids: CASSKLAGAYNEQFF. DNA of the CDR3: TGTGCCAGCAGCAAGCTAGCGGGAGCTTACAATGAGCAGTTCTTC.

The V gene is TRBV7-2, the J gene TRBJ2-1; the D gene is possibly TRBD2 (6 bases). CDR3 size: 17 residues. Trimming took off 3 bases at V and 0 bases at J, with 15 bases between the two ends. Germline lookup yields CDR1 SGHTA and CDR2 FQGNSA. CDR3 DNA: TGTGCCAGCAGCTTCCCCGGGGCGGGACCCTCCTACAATGAGCAGTTCTTC. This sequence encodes CASSFPGAGPSYNEQFF.

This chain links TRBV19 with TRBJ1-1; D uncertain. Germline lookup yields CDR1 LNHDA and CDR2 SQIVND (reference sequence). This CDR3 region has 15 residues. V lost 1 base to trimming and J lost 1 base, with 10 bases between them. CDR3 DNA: TGTGCCAGTAGTATAGCCTCGGACGGGAACACTGAAGCTTTCTTT. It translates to CASSIASDGNTEAFF.

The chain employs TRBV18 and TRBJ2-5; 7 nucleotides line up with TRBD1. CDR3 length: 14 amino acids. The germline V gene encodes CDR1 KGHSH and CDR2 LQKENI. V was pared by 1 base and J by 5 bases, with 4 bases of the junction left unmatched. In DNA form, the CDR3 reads TGTGCCAGCTCACCACAGTCAGGGGGTGAGACCCAGTACTTC. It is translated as CASSPQSGGETQYF.

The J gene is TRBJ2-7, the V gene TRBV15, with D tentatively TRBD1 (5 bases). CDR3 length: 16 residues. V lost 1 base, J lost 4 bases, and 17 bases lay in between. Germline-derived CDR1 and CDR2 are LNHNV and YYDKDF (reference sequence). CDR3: CATSRVLGADRYEQYF. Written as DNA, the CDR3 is TGTGCCACCAGCAGAGTATTAGGGGCCGATCGTTACGAGCAGTACTTC.

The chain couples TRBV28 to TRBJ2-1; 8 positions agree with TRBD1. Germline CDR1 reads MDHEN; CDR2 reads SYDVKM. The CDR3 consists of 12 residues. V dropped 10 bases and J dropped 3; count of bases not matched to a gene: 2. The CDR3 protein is CATGTGYNEQFF. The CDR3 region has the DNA TGTGCCACCGGGACAGGCTACAATGAGCAGTTCTTC.

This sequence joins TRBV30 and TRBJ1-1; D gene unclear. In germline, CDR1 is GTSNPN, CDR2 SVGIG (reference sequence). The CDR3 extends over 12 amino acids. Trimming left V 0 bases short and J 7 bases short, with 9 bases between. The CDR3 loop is CAWSVAFSEAFF. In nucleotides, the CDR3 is TGTGCCTGGAGTGTGGCCTTCAGTGAAGCTTTCTTT.

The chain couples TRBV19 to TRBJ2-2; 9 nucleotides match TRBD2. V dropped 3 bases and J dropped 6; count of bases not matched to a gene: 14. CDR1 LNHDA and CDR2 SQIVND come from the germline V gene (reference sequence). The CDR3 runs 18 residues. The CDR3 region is CASSIIAGRLADAGELFF. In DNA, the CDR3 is TGTGCCAGTAGTATTATCGCTGGGAGACTAGCGGACGCCGGGGAGCTGTTTTTT.

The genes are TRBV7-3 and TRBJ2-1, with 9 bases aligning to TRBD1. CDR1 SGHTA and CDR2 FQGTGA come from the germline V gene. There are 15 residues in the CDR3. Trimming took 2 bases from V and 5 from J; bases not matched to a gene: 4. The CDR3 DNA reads TGTGCCAGCAGCTTAGGGGACAGGGACCACAATGAGCAGTTCTTC. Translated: CASSLGDRDHNEQFF.

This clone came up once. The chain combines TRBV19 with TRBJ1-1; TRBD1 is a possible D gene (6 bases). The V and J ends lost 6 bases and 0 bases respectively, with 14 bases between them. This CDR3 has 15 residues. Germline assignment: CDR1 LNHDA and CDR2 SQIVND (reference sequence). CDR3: CASSRPGAMNTEAFF. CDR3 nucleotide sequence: TGTGCCAGTAGCCGGCCAGGGGCCATGAACACTGAAGCTTTCTTT.

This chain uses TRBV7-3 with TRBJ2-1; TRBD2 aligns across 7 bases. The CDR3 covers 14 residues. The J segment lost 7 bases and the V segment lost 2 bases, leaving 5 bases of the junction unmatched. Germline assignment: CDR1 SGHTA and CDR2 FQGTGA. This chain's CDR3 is CASSLAGVWNEQFF. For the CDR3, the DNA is TGTGCCAGCAGCTTAGCGGGAGTATGGAATGAGCAGTTCTTC.

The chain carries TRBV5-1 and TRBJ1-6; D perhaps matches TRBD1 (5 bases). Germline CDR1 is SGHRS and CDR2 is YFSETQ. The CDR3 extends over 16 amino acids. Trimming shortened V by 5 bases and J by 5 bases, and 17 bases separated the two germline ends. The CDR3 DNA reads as TGCGCCAGCAGACTGCGGGCCGGGGACCATAATTCACCCCTCCACTTT. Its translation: CASRLRAGDHNSPLHF. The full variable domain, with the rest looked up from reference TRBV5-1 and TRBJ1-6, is KAGVTQTPRYLIKTRGQQVTLSCSPISGHRSVSWYQQTPGQGLQFLFEYFSETQRNKGNFPGRFSGRQFSNSRSEMNVSTLELGDSALYLCASRLRAGDHNSPLHFGNGTRLTVT.

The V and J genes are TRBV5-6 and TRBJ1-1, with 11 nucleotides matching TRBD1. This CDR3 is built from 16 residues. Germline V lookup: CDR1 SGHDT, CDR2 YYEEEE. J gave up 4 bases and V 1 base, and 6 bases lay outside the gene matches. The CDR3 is CASSLFGTGGFTEAFF. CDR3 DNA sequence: TGTGCCAGCAGCTTGTTTGGGACAGGGGGATTCACTGAAGCTTTCTTT.

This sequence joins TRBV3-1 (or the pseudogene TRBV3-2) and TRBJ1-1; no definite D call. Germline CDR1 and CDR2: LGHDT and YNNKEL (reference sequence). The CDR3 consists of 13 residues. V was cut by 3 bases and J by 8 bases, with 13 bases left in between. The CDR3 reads CASSQSILREAFF. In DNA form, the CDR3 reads TGTGCCAGCAGCCAGTCGATTCTTCGCGAAGCTTTCTTT.

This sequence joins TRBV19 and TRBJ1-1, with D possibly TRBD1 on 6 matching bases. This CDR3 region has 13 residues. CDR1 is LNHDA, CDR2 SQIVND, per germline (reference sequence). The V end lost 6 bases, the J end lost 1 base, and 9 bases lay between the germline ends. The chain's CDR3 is CASSGGANTEAFF. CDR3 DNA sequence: TGTGCCAGTAGCGGGGGCGCGAACACTGAAGCTTTCTTT.

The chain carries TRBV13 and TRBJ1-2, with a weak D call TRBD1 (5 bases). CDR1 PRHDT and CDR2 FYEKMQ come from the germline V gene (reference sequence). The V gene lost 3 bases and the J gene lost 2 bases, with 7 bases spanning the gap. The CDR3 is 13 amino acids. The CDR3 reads CASSLAGNYGYTF. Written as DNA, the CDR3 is TGTGCCAGCAGCTTGGCAGGGAACTATGGCTACACCTTC.